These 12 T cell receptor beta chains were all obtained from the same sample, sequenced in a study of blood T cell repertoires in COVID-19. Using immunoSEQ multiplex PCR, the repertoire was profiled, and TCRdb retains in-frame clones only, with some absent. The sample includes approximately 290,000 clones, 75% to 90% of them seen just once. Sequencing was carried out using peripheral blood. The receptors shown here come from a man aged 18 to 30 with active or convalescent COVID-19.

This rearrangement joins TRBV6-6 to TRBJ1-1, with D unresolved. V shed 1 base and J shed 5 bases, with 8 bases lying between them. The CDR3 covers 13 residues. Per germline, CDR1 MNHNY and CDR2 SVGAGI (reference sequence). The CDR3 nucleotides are TGTGCCAGCAGTTACTTGGCACCTACTGAAGCTTTCTTT. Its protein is CASSYLAPTEAFF.

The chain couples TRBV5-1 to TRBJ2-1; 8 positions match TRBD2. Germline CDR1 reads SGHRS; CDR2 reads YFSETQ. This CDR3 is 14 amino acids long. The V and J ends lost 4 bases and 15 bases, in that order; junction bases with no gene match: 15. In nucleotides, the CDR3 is TGCGCCAGCAGCGTCAGGGTAACCGGGACTAGTCTGTTCTTC. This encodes CASSVRVTGTSLFF. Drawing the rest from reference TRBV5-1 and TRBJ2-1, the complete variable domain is KAGVTQTPRYLIKTRGQQVTLSCSPISGHRSVSWYQQTPGQGLQFLFEYFSETQRNKGNFPGRFSGRQFSNSRSEMNVSTLELGDSALYLCASSVRVTGTSLFFGPGTRLTVL.

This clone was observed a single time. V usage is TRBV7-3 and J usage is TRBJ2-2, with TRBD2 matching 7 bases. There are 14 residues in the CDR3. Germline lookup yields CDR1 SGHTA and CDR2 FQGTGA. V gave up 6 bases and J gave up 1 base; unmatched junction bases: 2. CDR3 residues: CASRTGGNTGELFF. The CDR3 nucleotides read TGTGCCAGCAGAACGGGAGGGAACACCGGGGAGCTGTTTTTT. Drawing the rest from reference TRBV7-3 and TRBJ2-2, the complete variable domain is GAGVSQTPSNKVTEKGKYVELRCDPISGHTALYWYRQSLGQGPEFLIYFQGTGAADDSGLPNDRFFAVRPEGSVSTLKIQRTERGDSAVYLCASRTGGNTGELFFGEGSRLTVL.

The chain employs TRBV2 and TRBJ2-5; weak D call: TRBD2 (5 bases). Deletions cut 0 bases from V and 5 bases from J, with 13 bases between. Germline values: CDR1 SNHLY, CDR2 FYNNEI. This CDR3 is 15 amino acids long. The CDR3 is CASSEAASYGETQYF. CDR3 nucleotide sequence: TGTGCCAGCAGTGAAGCGGCTAGCTATGGGGAGACCCAGTACTTC.

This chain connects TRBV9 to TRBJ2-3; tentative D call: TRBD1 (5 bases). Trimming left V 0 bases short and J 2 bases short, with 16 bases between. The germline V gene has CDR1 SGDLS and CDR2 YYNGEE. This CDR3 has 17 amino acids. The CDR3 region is CASSVERSWGDTDTQYF. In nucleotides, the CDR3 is TGTGCCAGCAGCGTAGAACGTTCCTGGGGCGACACAGATACGCAGTATTTT.

This CDR3 reads CASSATTNTEAFF. The CDR3 DNA sequence: TGTGCCAGCAGCGCAACAACGAACACTGAAGCTTTCTTT. The chain uses TRBV9 and TRBJ1-1; D gene unclear. Germline lookup yields CDR1 SGDLS and CDR2 YYNGEE. V lost 3 bases, J lost 1 base, and 7 bases lay in between. The CDR3 is 13 residues long. The whole variable domain, remainder taken from reference TRBV9 and TRBJ1-1, is DSGVTQTPKHLITATGQRVTLRCSPRSGDLSVYWYQQSLDQGLQFLIQYYNGEERAKGNILERFSAQQFPDLHSELNLSSLELGDSALYFCASSATTNTEAFFGQGTRLTVV.

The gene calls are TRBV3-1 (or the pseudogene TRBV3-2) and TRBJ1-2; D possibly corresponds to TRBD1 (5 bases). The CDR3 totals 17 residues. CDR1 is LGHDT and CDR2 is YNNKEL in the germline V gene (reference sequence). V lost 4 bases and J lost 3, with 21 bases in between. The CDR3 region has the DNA TGTGCCAGCAGCCCCCGATTTCGGTCCCAGGGTGACTATGGCTACACCTTC. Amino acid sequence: CASSPRFRSQGDYGYTF.

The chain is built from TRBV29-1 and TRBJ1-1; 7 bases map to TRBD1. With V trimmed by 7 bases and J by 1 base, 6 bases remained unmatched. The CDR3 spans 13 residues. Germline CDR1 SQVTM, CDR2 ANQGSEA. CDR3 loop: CSGTRQGNTEAFF. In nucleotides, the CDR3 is TGCAGCGGGACCCGACAGGGGAACACTGAAGCTTTCTTT.

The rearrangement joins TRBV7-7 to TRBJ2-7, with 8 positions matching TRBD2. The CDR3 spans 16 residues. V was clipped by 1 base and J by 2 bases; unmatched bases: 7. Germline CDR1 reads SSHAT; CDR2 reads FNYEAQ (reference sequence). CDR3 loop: CASSLVGASGPYEQYF. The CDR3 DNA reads TGTGCCAGCAGCTTAGTTGGGGCTAGCGGGCCCTACGAGCAGTACTTC.

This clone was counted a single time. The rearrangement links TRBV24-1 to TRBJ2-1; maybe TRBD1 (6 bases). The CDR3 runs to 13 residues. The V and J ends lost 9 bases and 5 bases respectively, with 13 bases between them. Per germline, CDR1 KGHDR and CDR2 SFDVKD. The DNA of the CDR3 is TGTGCCACCGGAACAGGGTTACACAATGAGCAGTTCTTC. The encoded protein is CATGTGLHNEQFF.

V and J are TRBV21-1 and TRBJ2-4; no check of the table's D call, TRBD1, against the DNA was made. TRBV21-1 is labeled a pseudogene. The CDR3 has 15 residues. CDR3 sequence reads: CASSKMSSYIYIQYF. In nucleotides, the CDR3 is TGTGCCAGCAGCAAAATGTCCAGTTACATCTACATTCAGTACTTC.

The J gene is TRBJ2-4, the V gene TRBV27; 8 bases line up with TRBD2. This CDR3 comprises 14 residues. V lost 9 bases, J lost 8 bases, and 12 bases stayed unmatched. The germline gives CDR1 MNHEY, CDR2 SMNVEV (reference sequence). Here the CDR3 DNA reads TGTGCCAGTAGACCCGGGAGGGCCGTAGACATTCAGTACTTC. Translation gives CASRPGRAVDIQYF.